The clone carrying this T cell receptor (beta chain) was picked up one time. Profiling relied on immunoSEQ multiplex PCR, and the TCRdb table lists in-frame clones only, not all of them. The repertoire holds 540,000 or so clones, approximately 80% seen once, with roughly 0.013% in the top ten. This sample is drawn from a study of shared T cell receptors in the human thymus. V gave up 0 bases and J gave up 6 bases; unmatched junction bases: 7. Per the germline V gene, CDR1 is MNHEY and CDR2 is SVGAGI. CDR3 length equals 16 residues. These data were also filed under a second study, of human thymus T cells. In that study: Repertoires sampled from thymus and blood appeared biased in V and J gene usage.

This chain uses TRBV6-5 with TRBJ2-1; TRBD2 aligns across 8 bases. The clonotype originates from a boy in the first two years of life with a congenital heart defect. Sequenced material: thymocytes. This CDR3 reads CASSYSGYGRVNEQFF. The CDR3 DNA is TGTGCCAGCAGTTACTCGGGGTACGGGAGGGTCAATGAGCAGTTCTTC.